Presented here are 29 T cell receptor beta chains from one specimen sequenced in a study of T cell repertoires in cytomegalovirus infection. These TCRs' antigens remain unknown. In TCRdb, the reads were re-called with MiXCR into one record per CDR3 protein. The sample carries 110,000 or so distinct CDR3 sequences, roughly 31% recorded once. This specimen was CD8+ T cells from cultured PBMCs, taken from culture after CMV antigen stimulation. The receptors come from a human donor in good health (CMV status not recorded). Some clones in this sample may be carry-over from other donors' samples.

This clonotype occurred a few times. The chain recombines TRBV6-2 or TRBV6-3 with TRBJ1-2; the D is unclear. V was trimmed by 0 bases and J by 4 bases, leaving 9 bases between them. CDR1 MNHEY and CDR2 SVGEGT come from the germline V gene. The length of the CDR3 is 14 residues. The CDR3 sequence is CASSYSGRTYGYTF. The CDR3 DNA follows: TGTGCCAGCAGTTACTCGGGGAGAACCTATGGCTACACCTTC.

In its sample, this clonotype was seen a few times. J is TRBJ2-5 and V is TRBV5-1; 7 bases fit TRBD1. Trimming cost V 0 bases and J 1 base; bases outside gene matches: 3. Germline assignment: CDR1 SGHRS and CDR2 YFSETQ. The CDR3 loop spans 15 amino acids. This CDR3 is CASSLDGTAQETQYF. CDR3 nucleotides: TGCGCCAGCAGCTTGGATGGGACAGCCCAAGAGACCCAGTACTTC.

The rearrangement joins TRBV27 to TRBJ1-2; 7 bases are a match to TRBD1. The CDR3 loop spans 14 amino acids. CDR1 is MNHEY, CDR2 SMNVEV, per germline (reference sequence). After removal of 8 bases from V and 4 bases from J, the junction contained 10 bases not matched to a gene. CDR3 nucleotides: TGTGCCAGCCGAGGACAGGAAGGCAGCTATGGCTACACCTTC. This encodes CASRGQEGSYGYTF.

The rearrangement links TRBV6-8 to TRBJ1-5, with D possibly being TRBD1 (5 bases). CDR1 is MNHGY and CDR2 is SAAAGT in the germline V gene. The CDR3 is made up of 16 amino acids. V lost 2 bases and J 1 base, leaving 12 bases between the germline ends. Written as DNA, the CDR3 is TGTGCCAGCAGTTACCCGAGGGACGGCAGCAATCAGCCCCAGCATTTT. Amino acids: CASSYPRDGSNQPQHF.

The chain recombines TRBV14 with TRBJ1-4, with 7 bases lining up with TRBD1. V lost 1 base, J lost 2 bases, and 7 bases stayed unmatched. Germline V lookup: CDR1 SGHDN, CDR2 FVKESK. This CDR3 is 17 amino acids long. The CDR3 spells CASSQGYEQGTNEKLFF. As DNA, the CDR3 is TGTGCCAGCAGCCAAGGATACGAACAGGGGACTAATGAAAAACTGTTTTTT.

The chain recombines TRBV13 with TRBJ2-7, with D uncertain. CDR3 length: 20 amino acids. Germline V gives CDR1 PRHDT, CDR2 FYEKMQ (reference sequence). V gave up 5 bases and J gave up 4 bases, with 33 bases separating them. The CDR3 here is CASSPTNDIVAGTRTYEQYF. DNA of the CDR3: TGTGCCAGCAGCCCGACGAATGACATAGTTGCCGGAACAAGAACTTACGAGCAGTACTTC.

The chain carries TRBV25-1 and TRBJ2-3; the D is unclear. Germline V gene data show CDR1 as MGHDK and CDR2 as SYGVNS. The CDR3 length is 14 residues. Deletions cut 0 bases from V and 6 bases from J, with 10 bases between. The CDR3 bases are TGTGCCAGCAGTGAATATGGGTTGACGGATACGCAGTATTTT. Its protein is CASSEYGLTDTQYF.

In this sample, this clonotype turned up a few times. The CDR3: CASSRPYAGAFGNTIYF. Here the CDR3 DNA reads TGTGCCAGCAGCCGTCCGTATGCGGGGGCTTTTGGAAACACCATATATTTT. The chain carries TRBV2 and TRBJ1-3; D might be TRBD1 (6 bases). Trimming left V 6 bases short and J 3 bases short, with 21 bases between. In germline, CDR1 is SNHLY, CDR2 FYNNEI. This CDR3 has 17 residues.

The chain combines TRBV29-1 with TRBJ2-7, with 9 bases matching TRBD1. Germline loops: CDR1 SQVTM, CDR2 ANQGSEA. J gave up 2 bases and V 4 bases, and 12 bases lay outside the gene matches. The CDR3 covers 16 residues. The CDR3 loop is CSVVGQGTGDPYEQYF. CDR3 bases: TGCAGCGTTGTAGGACAGGGGACAGGCGATCCCTACGAGCAGTACTTC.

This clonotype was counted only a few times. V usage is TRBV4-1 and J usage is TRBJ1-1; weak D call: TRBD1 (6 bases). V was pared by 1 base and J by 5 bases, with 14 bases between. CDR1 is MGHRA, CDR2 YSYEKL, per germline. The CDR3 has 15 residues. CDR3 sequence reads: CASSQALRGVTEAFF. CDR3 coding DNA: TGCGCCAGCAGCCAAGCACTCAGGGGTGTAACTGAAGCTTTCTTT.

The chain couples TRBV6-5 to TRBJ2-1; 9 positions match TRBD2. This CDR3 region has 15 residues. Germline assignment: CDR1 MNHEY and CDR2 SVGAGI. J was trimmed by 8 bases and V by 6 bases; bases with no gene match: 11. CDR3 sequence reads: CASSSRGGPPDEQFF. The DNA of the CDR3 is TGTGCCAGCAGCTCGCGGGGGGGGCCCCCCGATGAGCAGTTCTTC.

The DNA of the CDR3 is TGTGCCAGCAGTTACGCTAGCGAATACGAGCAGTACTTC. Its translation is CASSYASEYEQYF. The V and J genes are TRBV6-5 and TRBJ2-7, with D tentatively TRBD2 (6 bases). This CDR3 is built from 13 residues. The V gene's germline CDR1 is MNHEY and CDR2 SVGAGI. V was cut by 2 bases and J by 4 bases, with 9 bases left in between.

The table lists this clonotype with a few counts. V is TRBV6-6 and J is TRBJ2-1; D may match TRBD1 or TRBD2 (5 bases each). CDR3 length equals 16 residues. The germline V gene has CDR1 MNHNY and CDR2 SVGAGI (reference sequence). The V end was cut by 3 bases, the J end by 9 bases, with 21 bases between. CDR3 nucleotide sequence: TGTGCCAGCAGTTATCCGACTCCTCGAACGGGGCTTGAGCAGTTCTTC. It is translated as CASSYPTPRTGLEQFF.

This clonotype was seen repeatedly, ten times or more. V gene TRBV7-2 combines with J gene TRBJ2-1, with 10 bases that match TRBD2. V was clipped by 5 bases and J by 0 bases; unmatched bases: 7. CDR1 is SGHTA, CDR2 FQGNSA, per germline. CDR3 length: 17 amino acids. The CDR3 spells CASSEILAGYSYNEQFF. DNA of the CDR3: TGTGCCAGCAGCGAAATACTAGCGGGGTACTCCTACAATGAGCAGTTCTTC.

The chain combines TRBV19 with TRBJ2-5, with D tentatively TRBD1 (5 bases). Trimming pared 3 bases from V and 5 bases from J, leaving 13 bases between. The V gene's germline CDR1 is LNHDA and CDR2 SQIVND (reference sequence). The CDR3 consists of 14 residues. CDR3 sequence (DNA): TGTGCCAGTAGTATTCCCAGCAGGGTGGAGACCCAGTACTTC. It specifies CASSIPSRVETQYF. Supplemented by reference TRBV19 and TRBJ2-5, the full variable domain reads DGGITQSPKYLFRKEGQNVTLSCEQNLNHDAMYWYRQDPGQGLRLIYYSQIVNDFQKGDIAEGYSVSREKKESFPLTVTSAQKNPTAFYLCASSIPSRVETQYFGPGTRLLVL.

The chain has TRBV4-1 and TRBJ2-7; D unclear. V was clipped by 1 base and J by 3 bases, with 10 bases between them. The CDR3 consists of 14 residues. The germline gives CDR1 MGHRA, CDR2 YSYEKL. The chain's CDR3 is CASSQVNRVYEQYF. The CDR3 DNA follows: TGCGCCAGCAGCCAAGTGAACAGAGTCTACGAGCAGTACTTC.

This chain uses TRBV7-9 with TRBJ1-6; 8 positions agree with TRBD1. Per the germline V gene, CDR1 is SEHNR and CDR2 is FQNEAQ (reference sequence). The ends lost 5 bases at V and 10 bases at J; junction bases unmatched: 13. The CDR3 runs 16 residues. For the CDR3, the DNA is TGTGCCAGCAGCCGAGGAACCCCAGGGGGCTACTCACCCCTCCACTTT. Its translation is CASSRGTPGGYSPLHF.

The V and J genes are TRBV27 and TRBJ2-1, with 7 bases that match TRBD2. The CDR3 covers 13 residues. J was trimmed by 2 bases and V by 5 bases; bases with no gene match: 0. Germline lookup yields CDR1 MNHEY and CDR2 SMNVEV (reference sequence). The CDR3 bases are TGTGCCAGCAGTCGGGGGGCCTACAATGAGCAGTTCTTC. Encoded protein: CASSRGAYNEQFF.

The sample holds a few counts of this clonotype. This chain uses TRBV19 with TRBJ1-3, with D perhaps matching TRBD1 (6 bases). V shed 7 bases and J shed 4 bases, with 14 bases lying between them. The CDR3 extends over 14 amino acids. CDR1 and CDR2 (germline): LNHDA, SQIVND (reference sequence). DNA of the CDR3: TGTGCCAGTACCTACAGGGATCTGGGAAACACCATATATTTT. This translates into CASTYRDLGNTIYF.

This clonotype was seen repeatedly, ten times or more. V gene TRBV5-1 combines with J gene TRBJ2-1; D remains ambiguous. This CDR3 has 11 residues. Germline V gives CDR1 SGHRS, CDR2 YFSETQ. V was shortened by 0 bases and J by 8 bases, with 3 bases between the two germline ends. The DNA of the CDR3 is TGCGCCAGCAGCTTGGGATATGAGCAGTTCTTC. It codes for CASSLGYEQFF.

V usage is TRBV7-9 and J usage is TRBJ2-2; D call uncertain. With 3 bases removed from V and 4 bases from J, the gap between germline ends came to 12 bases. This CDR3 region has 15 residues. Germline V gene lookup returns CDR1 SEHNR and CDR2 FQNEAQ (reference sequence). CDR3 amino acids: CASSFSERRTGELFF. The CDR3 nucleotides are TGTGCCAGCAGCTTCTCGGAGCGCCGCACCGGGGAGCTGTTTTTT.

The sample holds many counts of this clonotype. The chain employs TRBV7-8 and TRBJ2-7, with TRBD1 matching 7 bases. The CDR3 consists of 15 residues. CDR1 is SGHVS and CDR2 is FQNEAQ in the germline V gene. The trim removed 5 bases at V and 0 bases at J, leaving 7 bases unmatched. The CDR3 here is CASSPFRDSSYEQYF. The DNA of the CDR3 is TGTGCCAGCAGCCCATTCCGGGACAGCTCCTACGAGCAGTACTTC.

The V call is TRBV11-2, the J call TRBJ2-5, with D perhaps matching TRBD1 or TRBD2 (7 bases each). This CDR3 has 14 amino acids. Trimming took off 6 bases at V and 3 bases at J, with 14 bases between the two ends. Germline V gene lookup returns CDR1 SGHAT and CDR2 FQNNGV. CDR3 DNA: TGTGCCAGCAGATGGGCAGGGGGGGAAGAGACCCAGTACTTC. Amino acids: CASRWAGGEETQYF. Filled out from reference TRBV11-2 and TRBJ2-5, the complete variable domain reads EAGVAQSPRYKIIEKRQSVAFWCNPISGHATLYWYQQILGQGPKLLIQFQNNGVVDDSQLPKDRFSAERLKGVDSTLKIQPAKLEDSAVYLCASRWAGGEETQYFGPGTRLLVL.

The V call is TRBV9, the J call TRBJ2-3; 14 bases map to TRBD2. Germline assignment: CDR1 SGDLS and CDR2 YYNGEE. V lost 2 bases and J lost 2; bases outside the gene matches: 1. The CDR3 runs 16 residues. This CDR3 reads CASSVTSGGATDTQYF. DNA of the CDR3: TGTGCCAGCAGCGTGACTAGCGGGGGGGCCACAGATACGCAGTATTTT.

The CDR3 sequence is CASSESFLTGANYGYTF. For the CDR3, the DNA is TGTGCCAGCAGTGAATCTTTCCTTACAGGGGCTAACTATGGCTACACCTTC. The chain carries TRBV25-1 and TRBJ1-2, with TRBD1 identical over 7 bases. The CDR3 loop spans 17 amino acids. J was trimmed by 0 bases and V by 1 base; bases with no gene match: 8. The germline V gene encodes CDR1 MGHDK and CDR2 SYGVNS.

This clonotype was seen more than once but under ten times. The chain couples TRBV6-2 or TRBV6-3 to TRBJ2-3; the match to TRBD1 covers 8 bases. This CDR3 region has 18 residues. After removal of 2 bases from V and 4 bases from J, the junction contained 14 bases not matched to a gene. CDR1 and CDR2 from the germline V gene are MNHEY and SVGEGT. The CDR3 sequence is CASSYPLQGELFPDTQYF. DNA of the CDR3: TGTGCCAGCAGTTACCCCCTACAGGGGGAACTGTTCCCAGATACGCAGTATTTT.

The rearrangement uses TRBV7-9 and TRBJ2-4; D may be TRBD1 (5 bases). V was cut by 5 bases and J by 10 bases, with 15 bases left in between. The CDR3 covers 13 residues. Germline CDR1 is SEHNR and CDR2 is FQNEAQ (reference sequence). The CDR3 region has the DNA TGTGCCAGCAGCCGACCCCTTCAGGGTATTCAGTACTTC. Residues: CASSRPLQGIQYF.

The chain combines TRBV4-1 with TRBJ2-2; a possible D gene is TRBD1 (6 bases). Between the trimmed V and J ends, which lost 4 bases and 2 bases, there was a span of 11 bases. The CDR3 contains 15 residues. Germline values: CDR1 MGHRA, CDR2 YSYEKL. The CDR3 DNA sequence: TGCGCCAGCAGCCCACGGACAGTAAACACCGGGGAGCTGTTTTTT. Translated, it gives CASSPRTVNTGELFF.

The gene calls are TRBV27 and TRBJ2-4; 8 nucleotides agree with TRBD1. CDR3 size: 14 residues. Trimming removed 4 bases from V and 8 bases from J; junction bases left unmatched: 7. The V gene's germline CDR1 is MNHEY and CDR2 SMNVEV (reference sequence). CDR3 in DNA: TGTGCCAGCAGTTCACAGGGGGGTTTTGACATTCAGTACTTC. Amino acids: CASSSQGGFDIQYF.